The 6 T cell receptor beta chains given below trace back to one sample, sequenced in a study of identical twins. TCRdb analysed the 5' RACE reads with MiXCR anew, one entry per CDR3 protein. The table includes nearly 650,000 distinct CDR3 sequences, roughly 6.6% detected once. A further study also used this sample, focusing on yellow fever vaccine responses in identical twins.

The source material was PBMCs. The receptors derive from a young woman in good health.

The chain employs TRBV7-9 and TRBJ2-7, with D tentatively TRBD2 (5 bases). This CDR3 has 15 residues. V was trimmed by 2 bases and J by 2 bases, leaving 13 bases between them. Germline V gene data show CDR1 as SEHNR and CDR2 as FQNEAQ (reference sequence). CDR3 DNA sequence: TGTGCCAGCAGCTTACGCGGGCAGGCGCCCTACGAGCAGTACTTC. This sequence encodes CASSLRGQAPYEQYF.

This clonotype showed up just a few times. The V gene is TRBV5-6, the J gene TRBJ2-5, with 10 bases that match TRBD1. With V trimmed by 3 bases and J by 4 bases, 9 bases remained unmatched. This CDR3 is built from 16 residues. Germline lookup yields CDR1 SGHDT and CDR2 YYEEEE. In DNA, the CDR3 is TGTGCCAGCAGCTCTGTCCGGGGACAGGGGCGAGAGACCCAGTACTTC. This gives the protein CASSSVRGQGRETQYF.

The chain has TRBV10-3 and TRBJ2-2; TRBD1 matches 11 bases. Germline CDR1 and CDR2: ENHRY and SYGVKD. The CDR3 spans 14 residues. The V and J ends lost 8 bases and 3 bases, in that order; junction bases with no gene match: 2. The CDR3 spells CAIGGQGDTGELFF. CDR3 nucleotides: TGTGCCATCGGGGGACAGGGGGACACCGGGGAGCTGTTTTTT.

The CDR3 nucleotides are TGCAGTGCCAGGGCGGGGGAATCCAACACTGAAGCTTTCTTT. Amino acid sequence: CSARAGESNTEAFF. The rearrangement joins TRBV20-1 to TRBJ1-1; possible D gene TRBD1, 5 bases. Germline loops: CDR1 DFQATT, CDR2 SNEGSKA (reference sequence). V lost 6 bases to trimming and J lost 2 bases, with 16 bases between them. The CDR3 loop spans 14 amino acids.

This clonotype appeared a few times. This sequence joins TRBV29-1 and TRBJ2-2; D call uncertain. CDR1 is SQVTM, CDR2 ANQGSEA, per germline. The ends were cut back, 3 bases at V and 2 bases at J, with 7 bases in the middle. There are 13 residues in the CDR3. CDR3 nucleotide sequence: TGCAGCGTTGAGGCAGCTAACACCGGGGAGCTGTTTTTT. Encoded protein: CSVEAANTGELFF.

V gene TRBV11-2 combines with J gene TRBJ2-2, with D uncertain. The CDR3 runs to 20 residues. V lost 5 bases and J lost 5, with 30 bases in between. CDR1 and CDR2 from the germline V gene are SGHAT and FQNNGV. The CDR3 nucleotides read TGTGCCAGCAGCGCGAGACTGAAGCTACCGCAACTTTCTAGGACCGGGGAGCTGTTTTTT. It codes for CASSARLKLPQLSRTGELFF.